This TCR beta chain was identified during a study of identical twins. Points from the study as a whole: Models underpredicted monozygotic twin sharing of out-of-frame TCR alpha. Invariant cells of the MAIT and iNKT types might have partly distorted the zero-insertion analyses.

MiXCR was run by TCRdb on the 5' RACE reads, yielding one entry per CDR3 protein. Among 650,000 to 800,000 distinct CDR3 sequences listed, about 9.4% were seen once. This clonotype was observed at least ten times. Its antigen remains unknown. The data also belong to a second study, concerning yellow fever vaccine responses in identical twins. According to that study: Twin vaccine T cell responses reportedly seemed partly convergent, partly personalized.

The source of this sequence is a young woman in good health. The source material was PBMCs.

The CDR3 DNA is TGTGCTAGTGCGCGGGGTGCCCCCTCTTACAATGAGCAGTTCTTC. It translates to CASARGAPSYNEQFF. The V gene is TRBV12-5, the J gene TRBJ2-1; possibly TRBD2 for D (6 bases). Germline V gives CDR1 LGHNT, CDR2 FRNRAP. CDR3 length: 15 amino acids. The germline V and J ends were trimmed by 7 bases and 4 bases, with 17 bases remaining between them.